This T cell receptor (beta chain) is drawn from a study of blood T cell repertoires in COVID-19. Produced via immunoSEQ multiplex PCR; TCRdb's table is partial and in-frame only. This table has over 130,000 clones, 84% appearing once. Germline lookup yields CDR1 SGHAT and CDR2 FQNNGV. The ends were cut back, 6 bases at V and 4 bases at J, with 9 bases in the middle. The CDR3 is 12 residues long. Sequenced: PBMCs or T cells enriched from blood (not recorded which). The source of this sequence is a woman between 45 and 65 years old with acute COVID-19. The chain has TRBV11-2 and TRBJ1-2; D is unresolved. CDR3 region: CASRGEGYGYTF. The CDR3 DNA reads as TGTGCCAGCAGGGGCGAGGGCTATGGCTACACCTTC.